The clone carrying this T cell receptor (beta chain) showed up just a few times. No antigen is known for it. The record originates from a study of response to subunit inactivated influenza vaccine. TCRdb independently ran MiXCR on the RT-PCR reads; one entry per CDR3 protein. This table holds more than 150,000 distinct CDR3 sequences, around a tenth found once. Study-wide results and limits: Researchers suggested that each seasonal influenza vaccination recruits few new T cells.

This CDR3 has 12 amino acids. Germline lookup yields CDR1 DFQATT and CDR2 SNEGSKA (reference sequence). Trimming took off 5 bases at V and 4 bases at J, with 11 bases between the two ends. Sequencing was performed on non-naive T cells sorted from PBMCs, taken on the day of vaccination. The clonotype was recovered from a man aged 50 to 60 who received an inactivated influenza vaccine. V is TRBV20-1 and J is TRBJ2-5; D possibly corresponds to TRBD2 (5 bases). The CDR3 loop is CSAPGLGETQYF. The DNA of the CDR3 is TGCAGTGCTCCAGGACTGGGAGAGACCCAGTACTTC.